This T cell receptor (beta chain) was obtained from a study of blood T cells in healthy people across ages (dated by TCRdb to the mid-2010s). The study in broad terms: In model experiments, template switching captured roughly one uniquely barcoded TCR beta cDNA molecule for every two T cells. The study measured age-related changes in TCR beta repertoire diversity using deep sequencing normalized with unique cDNA molecular identifiers. Four age groups were formed from the donors: young (average approximately 15 years), middle-aged (approximately 40), aged (under 70) and long-lived (approximately 80). To avoid experimental bias, donors of different ages were distributed randomly across sequencing lanes. Using the same blood draw, the study looked at two additional independent replicas of 1 million unique cDNA reads for two donors, one aged 18 to 30 and the other aged 80 or older.

Study-level results and caveats: As age increased, observed TCR beta diversity per million T cells dropped in a roughly linear way, and a significant reduction was already evident by age about 40. Because the CMV infection status of the donors was unknown, age-related changes in expanded clonotypes may potentially have been confounded. Observed TCR beta diversity correlated strongly with the percentage of naive T cells measured by flow cytometry. Estimates of total diversity based on one million sequenced T cells were regarded as lower bounds and as underestimates. The long-lived group showed more naive CD4+ T cells, fewer expanded clones and increased TCR diversity than the aged group, suggesting age selection. Bulk unsorted PBMC profiling prevented conclusive comparison of naive and antigen-experienced compartments.

This clonotype came up a few times. Its target antigen remains unknown. No clone much larger than this one lies a single base away; base qualities are absent. Deletion took 8 bases off V and 1 base off J, with a span of 11 bases between the germline ends. Taken from the germline V gene (reference sequence), the CDR1 and CDR2 loops are GTSNPN and SVGIG. Inclusive of the bounding cysteine and phenylalanine, the CDR3 is 13 residues long. The sequence is cut down to CDR3 DNA, 39 bases in frame from base 1. The donors were roughly 38 Caucasian individuals from Russia, aged roughly 6 to 90 years, who were systemically healthy. About 10 milliliters of peripheral blood were collected from each donor into EDTA-treated Vacutainer tubes. Ficoll-Paque density-gradient centrifugation was used to isolate PBMCs, with at least 6 million per sample. Trizol reagent was used to extract total RNA from the PBMCs, yielding at least 5.5 micrograms per sample. For every donor, flow cytometry on a PBMC aliquot measured the percentage of naive CD45RAhigh/CD27high T cells.

Libraries were constructed by 5' RACE. The sequencing machine was an Illumina HiSeq 2500. A second PCR of roughly 7 to 11 cycles was run with a J-beta primer mix and a sample-barcoded 5' primer. Each TCR beta cDNA molecule received a unique molecular identifier from a template-switch 5' adaptor carrying 12 random nucleotides. Each sample yielded at least 3 million CDR3-containing paired-end reads. First-strand cDNA was synthesized from all RNA with the Mint cDNA synthesis kit, primed by a TRBC-specific oligonucleotide. Following uracil-DNA glycosylase treatment, all cDNA underwent a first 18-cycle PCR with the universal primers M1SS and BC2_uni_R. From the authors' description of their analysis: Normalization of each sample was performed by random selection of 1 million high-quality reads, each carrying a distinct molecular identifier. Instead of being binned into consensus sequences, reads that shared molecular identifiers were thrown out. MiTCR, with a Q25 quality threshold and the strictest error-elimination algorithm, was used for CDR3 identification, clonotype clustering and error correction. Lower-bound total TCR beta diversity was estimated with a nonparametric unseen species model using Euler transformation. TCRdb reworked the public reads: Q25 trimming with fastp, MiXCR clone assembly, productive beta chains retained. A single entry per CDR3 protein holds the most common genes and DNA from its merged rows. These V and J calls derive from TCRdb rather than the authors' analysis. The sample records about 650,000 distinct CDR3 sequences, roughly 30% of which are singletons. Jointly, the top ten make up roughly 14% of the sample.

The sequence was obtained from a woman aged 80 or older in good health. Donor details come from another sample of the same person, matched by shared clones. The sequence is built from TRBV30 and TRBJ1-4; the D gene identity is not certain. Sequencing used blood. The CDR3 here reads CALERGTNEKLFF. The sequenced DNA is TGTGCCCTGGAGCGGGGAACTAATGAAAAACTGTTTTTT.